The text below deals with one T cell receptor beta chain. As yet, its antigen is unknown. The data belong to a study of shared clonotypes between healthy human individuals. Findings and caveats of the study: Around 5.4% of naive CD4 clonotypes were common to several donors.

Sequencing used immunoSEQ multiplex PCR; TCRdb keeps in-frame clones, though not all of them. The top ten clones hold 0.36% of a sample with around 2.5 million clones, roughly 93% of them seen once. The CDR3 sequence is 15 residues long. V gave up 10 bases and J gave up 5 bases, with 23 bases separating them. Per the germline V gene, CDR1 is MDHEN and CDR2 is SYDVKM. The rearrangement uses TRBV28 and TRBJ1-2, with D possibly TRBD1 on 6 matching bases. Sequencing was performed on naive CD4+ T cells from PBMCs. Subset described: CD45RA+ positively selected. This receptor was identified in a young man in good health. Some clones in this sample may be carry-over from other donors' samples. The CDR3 is CATDRPPGELYGYTF. CDR3 coding DNA: TGTGCCACAGATAGACCACCAGGGGAACTATATGGCTACACCTTC.